This TCR beta chain was identified in a study of CD8+ T cells in alopecia areata. Study in general: Scalp area affected, as a percentage, set the severity score of treated patients.

Reverse transcribed after extraction, RNA yielded cDNA as the sequencing template. The protocol was immunoSEQ multiplex PCR, while the TCRdb copy is restricted to in-frame clones and leaves out a portion. Of some 120,000 clones listed, under 65% are singletons. The V gene lost 5 bases and the J gene lost 3 bases, with 16 bases spanning the gap. CDR1 and CDR2 (germline): SGHTA, FQGNSA. The CDR3 is made up of 15 amino acids. As for treatment: oral pan-JAK inhibitor, 5-10 mg twice daily. This clonotype was obtained from a human donor with alopecia areata. The starting material was CD4+ T cells sorted from blood, obtained at week 4, from a patient treated with tofacitinib. The chain employs TRBV7-2 and TRBJ2-5; a weak D match, TRBD1 (5 bases). The CDR3 spells CASSQVWGREETQYF. The CDR3 DNA reads as TGTGCCAGCAGCCAAGTATGGGGCCGGGAAGAGACCCAGTACTTC.